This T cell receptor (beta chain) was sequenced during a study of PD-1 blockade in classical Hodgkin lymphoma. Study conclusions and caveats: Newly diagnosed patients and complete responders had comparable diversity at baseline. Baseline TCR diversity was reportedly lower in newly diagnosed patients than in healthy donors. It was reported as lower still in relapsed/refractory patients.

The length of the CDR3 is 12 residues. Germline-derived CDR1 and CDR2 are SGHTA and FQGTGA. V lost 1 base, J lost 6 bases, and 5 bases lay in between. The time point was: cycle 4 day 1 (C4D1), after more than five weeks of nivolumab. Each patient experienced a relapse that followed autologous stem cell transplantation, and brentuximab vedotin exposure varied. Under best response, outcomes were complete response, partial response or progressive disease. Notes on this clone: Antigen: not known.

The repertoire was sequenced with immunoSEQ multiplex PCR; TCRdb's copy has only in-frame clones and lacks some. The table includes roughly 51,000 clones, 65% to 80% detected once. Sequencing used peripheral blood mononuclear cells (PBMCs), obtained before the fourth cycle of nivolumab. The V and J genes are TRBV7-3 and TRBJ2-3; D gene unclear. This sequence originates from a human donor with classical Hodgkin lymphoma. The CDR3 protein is CASSLNRDTQYF. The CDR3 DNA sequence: TGTGCCAGCAGCTTAAATAGGGATACGCAGTATTTT. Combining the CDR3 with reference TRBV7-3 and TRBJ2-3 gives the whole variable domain GAGVSQTPSNKVTEKGKYVELRCDPISGHTALYWYRQSLGQGPEFLIYFQGTGAADDSGLPNDRFFAVRPEGSVSTLKIQRTERGDSAVYLCASSLNRDTQYFGPGTRLTVL.